The source of this TCR beta chain is a study of CD4 and CD8 cells across lung adenocarcinoma regions. TCRdb recomputed calls from the PCR reads with MiXCR, one row per CDR3 protein. The repertoire holds roughly 10,000 distinct CDR3 sequences, with 51% as singletons. V lost 6 bases, J lost 2 bases, and 13 bases lay in between. Germline V gene data show CDR1 as WSHSY and CDR2 as SAAADI. The CDR3 is made up of 15 amino acids. Donors had localized lung adenocarcinoma, a non-small cell lung cancer. This chain uses TRBV10-2 with TRBJ2-2; the D gene is possibly TRBD2 (5 bases). The sequence was collected from a male donor with lung adenocarcinoma. The CD4 and CD8 labels of this study may be unreliable. The sample consisted of CD4+ T cells from the margin of a lung tumor. CDR3 DNA sequence: TGCGCCAGCAGGGCAAGCGGAACCAACACCGGGGAGCTGTTTTTT. It yields the protein CASRASGTNTGELFF.